This record looks at one T cell receptor (beta chain) sequence and its context. This entry comes from a study of blood T cell repertoires in COVID-19. With 2 bases clipped from V and 6 bases from J, the junction kept 6 bases outside the gene matches. The V gene's germline CDR1 is MNHEY and CDR2 SVGAGI. The length of the CDR3 is 15 residues. Generated by immunoSEQ multiplex PCR, the TCRdb table keeps only in-frame clones and is missing some. The sample shows around 130,000 clones, 84% of them seen only once. This rearrangement joins TRBV6-5 to TRBJ2-1, with TRBD1 matching over 8 bases. This TCR came from a woman in her sixties or seventies with acute or convalescent COVID-19. What was sequenced was peripheral blood. The CDR3 DNA is TGTGCCAGCAGTTACAGTCCGGACAGGGTCAATGAGCAGTTCTTC. Protein product: CASSYSPDRVNEQFF.